These T cell receptor beta chains were read from a single sample in a study of early T cells in non-severe SARS-CoV-2 infection. TCRdb re-derived calls from the 5' RACE reads in MiXCR, one entry per CDR3 protein. The data contain around 64,000 distinct CDR3 sequences, over 10% of them seen just once; the ten biggest clones take up about 1.3%. This material consisted of whole blood, taken at baseline. These receptors all come from an adult who was a healthcare worker with PCR-confirmed SARS-CoV-2 infection or an uninfected control (not recorded which). CDR3s include the opening cysteine and the closing phenylalanine or tryptophan. Clone size, where shown, is once, few, many, or a class for clones that have expanded.

v_call	clone_size	j_call	cdr3_aa
TRBV18	many	TRBJ2-2	CASSPRTNTGELFF
TRBV12-3/TRBV12-4	many	TRBJ1-4	CASSRQGVAEKLFF
TRBV7-8	NA	TRBJ1-1	CASSRTNTEAFF
TRBV7-9	few	TRBJ2-1	CASSPTLAYNEQFF
TRBV3-1	NA	TRBJ1-2	CASSQINYGYTF
TRBV4-1	NA	TRBJ2-7	CASSQGFGQAYEQYF
TRBV18	many	TRBJ2-3	CASSGQGSDTQYF
TRBV6-2/TRBV6-3	few	TRBJ2-1	CASTPQGLSVPYNEQFF
TRBV11-2	NA	TRBJ1-1	CASSIRAGIMNTEAFF
TRBV10-3	few	TRBJ2-7	CAISEAPTSGARSYEQYF